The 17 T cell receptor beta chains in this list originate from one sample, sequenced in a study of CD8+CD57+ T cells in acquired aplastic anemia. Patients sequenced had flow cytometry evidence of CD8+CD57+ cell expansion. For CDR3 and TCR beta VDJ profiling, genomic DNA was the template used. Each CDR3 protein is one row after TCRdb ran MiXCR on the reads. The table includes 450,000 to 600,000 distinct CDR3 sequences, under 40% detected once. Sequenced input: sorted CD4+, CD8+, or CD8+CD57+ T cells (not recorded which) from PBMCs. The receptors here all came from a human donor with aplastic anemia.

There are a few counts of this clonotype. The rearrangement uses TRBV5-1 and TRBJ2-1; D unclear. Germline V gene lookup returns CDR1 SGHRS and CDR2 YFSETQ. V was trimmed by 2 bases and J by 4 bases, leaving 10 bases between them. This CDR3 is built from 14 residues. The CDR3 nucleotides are TGCGCCAGCAGCTTAGGTCTCCGGTACAATGAGCAGTTCTTC. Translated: CASSLGLRYNEQFF.

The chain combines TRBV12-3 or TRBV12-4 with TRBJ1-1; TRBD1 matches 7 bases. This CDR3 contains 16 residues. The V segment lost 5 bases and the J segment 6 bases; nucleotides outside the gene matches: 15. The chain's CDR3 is CASSKTPGGAYSEAFF. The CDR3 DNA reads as TGTGCCAGCAGTAAAACACCAGGGGGGGCTTACTCTGAAGCTTTCTTT.

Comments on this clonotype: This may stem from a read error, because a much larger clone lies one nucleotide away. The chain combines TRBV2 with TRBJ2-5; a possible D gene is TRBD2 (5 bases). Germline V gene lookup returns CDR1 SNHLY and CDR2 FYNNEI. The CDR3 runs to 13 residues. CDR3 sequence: CASSLAAQETRYF. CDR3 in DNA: TGTGCCAGCTCGCTAGCAGCCCAAGAGACCCGGTACTTC. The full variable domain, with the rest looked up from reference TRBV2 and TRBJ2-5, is EPEVTQTPSHQVTQMGQEVILRCVPISNHLYFYWYRQILGQKVEFLVSFYNNEISEKSEIFDDQFSVERPDGSNFTLKIRSTKLEDSAMYFCASSLAAQETRYFGPGTRLLVL.

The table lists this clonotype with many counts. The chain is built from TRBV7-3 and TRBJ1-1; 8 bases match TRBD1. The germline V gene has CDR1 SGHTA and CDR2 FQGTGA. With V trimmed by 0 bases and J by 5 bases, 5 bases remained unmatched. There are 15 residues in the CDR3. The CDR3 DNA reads TGTGCCAGCAGCTTAACTGGGACAGGCGTGACTGAAGCTTTCTTT. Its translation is CASSLTGTGVTEAFF.

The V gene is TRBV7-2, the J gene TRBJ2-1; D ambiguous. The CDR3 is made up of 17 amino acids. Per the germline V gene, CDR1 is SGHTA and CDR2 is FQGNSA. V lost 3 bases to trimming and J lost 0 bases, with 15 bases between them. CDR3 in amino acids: CASSFSRILSSYNEQFF. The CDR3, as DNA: TGTGCCAGCAGCTTTTCACGGATCCTAAGCTCCTACAATGAGCAGTTCTTC.

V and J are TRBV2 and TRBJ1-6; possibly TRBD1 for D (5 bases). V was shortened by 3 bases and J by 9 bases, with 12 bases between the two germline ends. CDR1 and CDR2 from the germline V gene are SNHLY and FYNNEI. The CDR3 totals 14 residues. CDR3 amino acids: CASSDRGESSPLHF. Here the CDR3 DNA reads TGTGCCAGCAGTGATCGAGGGGAGAGTTCACCCCTCCACTTT. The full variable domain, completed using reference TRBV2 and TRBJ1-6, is EPEVTQTPSHQVTQMGQEVILRCVPISNHLYFYWYRQILGQKVEFLVSFYNNEISEKSEIFDDQFSVERPDGSNFTLKIRSTKLEDSAMYFCASSDRGESSPLHFGNGTRLTVT.

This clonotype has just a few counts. CDR3 residues: CAWSRGEIEQYF. The CDR3, as DNA: TGTGCCTGGAGTAGAGGGGAGATCGAGCAGTACTTC. This rearrangement joins TRBV30 to TRBJ2-7, with D possibly being TRBD1 or TRBD2 (5 bases each). The CDR3 has 12 amino acids. Germline V CDR1 and CDR2: GTSNPN, SVGIG (reference sequence). The V and J ends lost 2 bases and 6 bases respectively, with 11 bases between them.

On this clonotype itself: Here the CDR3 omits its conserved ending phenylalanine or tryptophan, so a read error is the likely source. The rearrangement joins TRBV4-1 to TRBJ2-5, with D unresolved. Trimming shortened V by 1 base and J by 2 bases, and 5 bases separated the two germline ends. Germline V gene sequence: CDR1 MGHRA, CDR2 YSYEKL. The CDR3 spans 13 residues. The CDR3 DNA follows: TGCGCCAGCAGCCAAGCCACTCAAGAGACCCAGTACCTC. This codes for CASSQATQETQYL.

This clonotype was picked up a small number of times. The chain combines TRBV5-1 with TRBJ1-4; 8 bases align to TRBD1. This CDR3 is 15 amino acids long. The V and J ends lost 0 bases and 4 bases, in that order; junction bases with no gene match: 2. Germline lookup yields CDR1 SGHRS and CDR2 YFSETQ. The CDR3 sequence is CASSLGTGNNEKLFF. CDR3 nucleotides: TGCGCCAGCAGCTTGGGGACAGGGAATAATGAAAAACTGTTTTTT.

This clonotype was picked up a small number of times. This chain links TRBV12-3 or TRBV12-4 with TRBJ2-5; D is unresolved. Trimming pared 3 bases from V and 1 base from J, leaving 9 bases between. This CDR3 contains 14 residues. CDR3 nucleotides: TGTGCCAGCAGTTTTGGGCCTGCCCAAGAGACCCAGTACTTC. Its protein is CASSFGPAQETQYF.

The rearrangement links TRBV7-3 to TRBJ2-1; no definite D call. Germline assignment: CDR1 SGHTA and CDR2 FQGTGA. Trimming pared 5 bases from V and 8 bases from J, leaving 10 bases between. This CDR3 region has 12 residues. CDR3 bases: TGTGCCAGCAGCCCCATCGAGGATGAGCAGTTCTTC. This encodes CASSPIEDEQFF.

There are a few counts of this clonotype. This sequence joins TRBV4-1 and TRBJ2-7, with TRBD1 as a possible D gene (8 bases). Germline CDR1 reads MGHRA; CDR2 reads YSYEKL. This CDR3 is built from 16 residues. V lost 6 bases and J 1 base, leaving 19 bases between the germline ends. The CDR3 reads CASRVTGGDISYEQYF. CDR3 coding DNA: TGCGCCAGCAGGGTCACAGGGGGGGACATTTCCTACGAGCAGTACTTC.

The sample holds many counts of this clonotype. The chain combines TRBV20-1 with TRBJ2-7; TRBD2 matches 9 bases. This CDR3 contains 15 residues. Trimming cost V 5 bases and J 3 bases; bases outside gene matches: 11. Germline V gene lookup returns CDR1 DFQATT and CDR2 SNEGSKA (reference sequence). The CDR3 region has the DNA TGCAGTGCTTCCTACCCTCTAGCGGGACACTACGAGCAGTACTTC. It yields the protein CSASYPLAGHYEQYF.

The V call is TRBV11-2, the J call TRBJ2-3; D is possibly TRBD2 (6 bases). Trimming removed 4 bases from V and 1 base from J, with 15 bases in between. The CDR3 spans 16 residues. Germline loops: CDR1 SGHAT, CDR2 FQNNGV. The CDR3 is CASSSGTTGGTDTQYF. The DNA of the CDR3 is TGTGCCAGCAGCTCCGGCACGACGGGAGGCACAGATACGCAGTATTTT.

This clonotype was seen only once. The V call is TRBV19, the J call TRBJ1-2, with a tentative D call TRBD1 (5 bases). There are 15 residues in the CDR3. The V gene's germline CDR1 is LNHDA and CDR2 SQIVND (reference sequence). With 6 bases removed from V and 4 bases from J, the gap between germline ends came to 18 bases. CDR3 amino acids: CASRGLIGPSYGYTF. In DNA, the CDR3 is TGTGCCAGTAGGGGGCTTATCGGGCCCTCCTATGGCTACACCTTC.

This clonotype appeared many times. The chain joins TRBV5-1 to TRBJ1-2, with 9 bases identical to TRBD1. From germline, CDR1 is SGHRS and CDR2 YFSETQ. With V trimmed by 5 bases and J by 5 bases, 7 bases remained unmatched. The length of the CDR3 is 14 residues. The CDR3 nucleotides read TGCGCCAGCAGGAGGGCCGGGACAGGGTATGGCTACACCTTC. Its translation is CASRRAGTGYGYTF.

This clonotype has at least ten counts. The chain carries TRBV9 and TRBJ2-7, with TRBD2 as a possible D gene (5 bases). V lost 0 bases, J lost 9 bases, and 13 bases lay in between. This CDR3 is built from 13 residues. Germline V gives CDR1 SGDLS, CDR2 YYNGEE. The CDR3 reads CASSVEGSVAQYF. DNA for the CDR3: TGTGCCAGCAGCGTAGAGGGTAGCGTCGCGCAGTACTTC.